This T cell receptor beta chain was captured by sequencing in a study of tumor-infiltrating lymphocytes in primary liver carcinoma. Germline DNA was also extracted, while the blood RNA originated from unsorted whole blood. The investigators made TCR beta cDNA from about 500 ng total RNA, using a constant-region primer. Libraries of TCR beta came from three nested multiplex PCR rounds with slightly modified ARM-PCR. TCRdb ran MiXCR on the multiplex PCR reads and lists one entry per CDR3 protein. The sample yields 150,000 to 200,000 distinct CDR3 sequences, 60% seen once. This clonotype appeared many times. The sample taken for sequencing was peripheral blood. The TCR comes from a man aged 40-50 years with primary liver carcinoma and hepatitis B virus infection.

For the CDR3, the DNA is TGTGCCAGCAGCTTAGACATGCAAGAGACCCAGTACTTC. Protein: CASSLDMQETQYF. The J gene is TRBJ2-5, the V gene TRBV11-1; no reliable D call. This CDR3 is 13 amino acids long. Germline values: CDR1 SGHAT, CDR2 FQDESV (reference sequence). Trimming pared 1 base from V and 2 bases from J, leaving 5 bases between.